What follows are 26 T cell receptor beta chains derived from one specimen sequenced in a study of blood T cells in healthy people across ages (dated by TCRdb to 2013 to 2016). The library was prepared using 5' RACE. The data were produced on an Illumina HiSeq 2500. A second PCR of roughly 6 to 11 cycles was performed with a sample-barcoded 5' primer and a J-beta primer mix. TCRdb passed the public sequencing reads through fastp at Q25 and MiXCR, retaining productive beta sequences. Identical CDR3 proteins give one entry, which carries the most common genes and DNA. A total of about 970,000 distinct CDR3 sequences appear in this sample, roughly 47% of them only once. The ten largest make up around a fifth of the sample. Material: blood. These receptor sequences come from a woman aged 55 to 70 in good health.

The chain employs TRBV9 and TRBJ1-5; D is unresolved. The CDR3 length is 13 residues. V was cut by 0 bases and J by 3 bases, with 4 bases left in between. Looked up from germline, CDR1 is SGDLS and CDR2 is YYNGEE. The CDR3 loop is CASSVGFNQPQHF. The CDR3 DNA reads TGTGCCAGCAGCGTAGGGTTCAATCAGCCCCAGCATTTT.

The count of this clonotype is one. The chain joins TRBV28 to TRBJ2-1; 8 bases align to TRBD2. J was trimmed by 4 bases and V by 10 bases; bases with no gene match: 12. The CDR3 runs to 15 residues. Germline CDR1 reads MDHEN; CDR2 reads SYDVKM. Here the CDR3 DNA reads TGTGCCACCAATGTCAGGACTAGCTTATACAATGAGCAGTTCTTC. Translating it yields CATNVRTSLYNEQFF.

This clonotype has more than one count but fewer than ten. The CDR3 here is CASSLDPTRNQPQHF. CDR3 DNA sequence: TGTGCCAGCAGTTTGGATCCTACACGTAATCAGCCCCAGCATTTT. The V gene is TRBV28, the J gene TRBJ1-5; unclear D gene. The CDR3 runs to 15 residues. The ends were cut back, 3 bases at V and 4 bases at J, with 13 bases in the middle. Germline V gives CDR1 MDHEN, CDR2 SYDVKM.

The gene calls are TRBV7-9 and TRBJ2-1, with D possibly matching TRBD2 (6 bases). Germline V gene data show CDR1 as SEHNR and CDR2 as FQNEAQ (reference sequence). V lost 5 bases and J 11 bases, leaving 22 bases between the germline ends. The CDR3 totals 15 residues. The CDR3 sequence is CASSRGTLGGEKQFF. The CDR3 DNA follows: TGTGCCAGCAGCCGGGGGACCTTGGGGGGAGAGAAGCAGTTCTTC.

This clonotype was counted a single time. The chain uses TRBV12-3 or TRBV12-4 and TRBJ2-3, with 11 bases matching TRBD2. Unmatched junction bases numbered 12, after V lost 7 bases and J lost 0 bases. The CDR3 is made up of 18 amino acids. The CDR3 coding sequence is TGTGCCAGCAAGCCACCCGGGACTAGCGGAACTAGCACAGATACGCAGTATTTT. Translating it yields CASKPPGTSGTSTDTQYF.

V and J are TRBV28 and TRBJ2-3, with D possibly matching TRBD1 (6 bases). Deletions cut 6 bases from V and 0 bases from J, with 13 bases between. This CDR3 has 15 residues. Germline V gene lookup returns CDR1 MDHEN and CDR2 SYDVKM. CDR3 sequence: CASRFGQTSTDTQYF. Written as DNA, the CDR3 is TGTGCCAGCAGGTTTGGACAGACTAGCACAGATACGCAGTATTTT.

This clonotype appeared once. J is TRBJ1-6 and V is TRBV5-8, with D unresolved. CDR3 length: 14 amino acids. Trimming stripped 0 bases from V and 14 bases from J, with 15 bases between. Germline V gives CDR1 SGHTS, CDR2 YDEGEE. For the CDR3, the DNA is TGTGCCAGCAGCTTGGCCCTCGGTCTGGCGACCCTCCACTTT. It yields the protein CASSLALGLATLHF. Combining the CDR3 with reference TRBV5-8 and TRBJ1-6 gives the whole variable domain EAGVTQSPTHLIKTRGQQATLRCSPISGHTSVYWYQQALGLGLQFLLWYDEGEERNRGNFPPRFSGRQFPNYSSELNVNALELEDSALYLCASSLALGLATLHFGNGTRLTVT.

The chain combines TRBV20-1 with TRBJ2-4; 12 bases fit TRBD1. From germline, CDR1 is DFQATT and CDR2 SNEGSKA (reference sequence). CDR3 length: 13 residues. The ends lost 6 bases at V and 7 bases at J; junction bases unmatched: 4. CDR3 amino acids: CSARDRGQNIQYF. The DNA for the CDR3 is TGCAGTGCCCGGGACAGGGGGCAGAACATTCAGTACTTC.

This clonotype was seen more than once but under ten times. The rearrangement uses TRBV24-1 and TRBJ2-7; D may be TRBD2 (5 bases). The DNA matches TRBJ2-5 better at its end, which makes the J call doubtful. Germline V lookup: CDR1 KGHDR, CDR2 SFDVKD. This CDR3 has 14 amino acids. The CDR3 sequence is CATSEGSRAETQYF. CDR3 in DNA: TGTGCCACCAGTGAAGGGAGTCGGGCGGAGACCCAGTACTTC.

The chain recombines TRBV6-1 with TRBJ2-7; D not resolved. Trimming stripped 1 base from V and 0 bases from J, with 7 bases between. Per germline, CDR1 MNHNS and CDR2 SASEGT. This CDR3 is 14 amino acids long. The CDR3 loop reads CASSEGRSSYEQYF. In nucleotides, the CDR3 is TGTGCCAGCAGTGAAGGGAGAAGCTCCTACGAGCAGTACTTC.

The J gene is TRBJ2-7, the V gene TRBV5-1; 8 positions match TRBD1. Germline V lookup: CDR1 SGHRS, CDR2 YFSETQ. The CDR3 consists of 14 residues. V shed 4 bases and J 5 bases; nucleotides not matched to a gene: 8. CDR3 protein: CASSEGQAGDEQYF. The DNA of the CDR3 is TGCGCCAGCAGCGAGGGACAGGCGGGCGACGAGCAGTACTTC.

V usage is TRBV10-2 and J usage is TRBJ2-7; D not certain. V was pared by 0 bases and J by 0 bases, with 12 bases between. Germline V gives CDR1 WSHSY, CDR2 SAAADI. The CDR3 covers 16 residues. CDR3 in amino acids: CASSESWALSSYEQYF. DNA of the CDR3: TGCGCCAGCAGTGAGTCGTGGGCCCTTAGCTCCTACGAGCAGTACTTC.

The V and J genes are TRBV7-2 and TRBJ2-1, with TRBD2 identical over 8 bases. The J call may be in error: the DNA end matches TRBJ2-7 better. CDR1 SGHTA and CDR2 FQGNSA come from the germline V gene. CDR3 length equals 16 residues. The CDR3 DNA sequence: TGTGCCAGCAGCTTAATGGGGGGACTAGGCTACAATGAGCAGTACTTC. This sequence encodes CASSLMGGLGYNEQYF.

This rearrangement joins TRBV27 to TRBJ2-7, with 8 nucleotides matching TRBD2. Germline CDR1 MNHEY, CDR2 SMNVEV (reference sequence). V lost 5 bases, J lost 4 bases, and 16 bases stayed unmatched. This CDR3 contains 17 residues. The CDR3 loop reads CASSPRFRRGAFYEQYF. The DNA of the CDR3 is TGTGCCAGCAGTCCCCGCTTTAGGCGGGGGGCCTTTTACGAGCAGTACTTC.

The chain uses TRBV2 and TRBJ2-3; TRBD2 matches at 10 bases. The CDR3 is 15 residues long. The germline V gene has CDR1 SNHLY and CDR2 FYNNEI. With V trimmed by 6 bases and J by 5 bases, 8 bases remained unmatched. This CDR3 is CASRTGTSDGDTQYF. Here the CDR3 DNA reads TGTGCCAGCAGGACCGGGACTAGCGATGGAGATACGCAGTATTTT.

DNA for the CDR3: TGTGCCAGTAGTGGAACACTAGCGGGAACGAATGAGCAGTTCTTC. Its translation: CASSGTLAGTNEQFF. This chain connects TRBV19 to TRBJ2-1; 10 nucleotides agree with TRBD2. CDR3 length: 15 amino acids. Germline V gene lookup returns CDR1 LNHDA and CDR2 SQIVND (reference sequence). V trimming: 5 bases; J trimming: 7 bases; junction bases outside the gene matches: 8.

This sequence joins TRBV27 and TRBJ2-7; 7 bases are shared with TRBD2. Trimming at V came to 8 bases and at J to 5 bases, leaving 12 bases not matched to a gene. Per the germline V gene, CDR1 is MNHEY and CDR2 is SMNVEV (reference sequence). The CDR3 spans 14 residues. Here the CDR3 reads CASSVPGTSDEQYF. The CDR3 DNA is TGTGCCAGCTCCGTCCCAGGAACTAGCGACGAGCAGTACTTC.

The CDR3 protein is CASSPELAVNNEQFF. The DNA for the CDR3 is TGTGCCAGCAGCCCGGAGCTAGCAGTAAACAATGAGCAGTTCTTC. The genes are TRBV5-4 and TRBJ2-1, with D possibly matching TRBD2 (5 bases). The CDR3 covers 15 residues. The V end was cut by 4 bases, the J end by 5 bases, with 16 bases between. Germline CDR1 reads SGHNT; CDR2 reads YYREEE (reference sequence).

The chain couples TRBV13 to TRBJ2-7, with 10 bases fitting TRBD2. CDR1 is PRHDT, CDR2 FYEKMQ, per germline (reference sequence). Germline trimming cut 0 bases from V and 5 bases from J; bases unmatched to any gene: 7. This CDR3 comprises 16 residues. The CDR3 region has the DNA TGTGCCAGCAGCTTAGGATTCCTAGCGGGAGTCGACGAGCAGTACTTC. This encodes CASSLGFLAGVDEQYF.

The chain couples TRBV11-2 to TRBJ2-7, with D possibly TRBD2 on 6 matching bases. The CDR3 is made up of 16 amino acids. Germline loops: CDR1 SGHAT, CDR2 FQNNGV. V was trimmed by 5 bases and J by 2 bases, leaving 19 bases between them. CDR3 region: CASSPLSGGTTYEQYF. The CDR3, as DNA: TGTGCCAGCAGCCCCCTCTCGGGCGGGACCACCTACGAGCAGTACTTC.

The table lists this clonotype with a few counts. The V and J genes are TRBV28 and TRBJ2-4; tentative D call: TRBD2 (5 bases). The closer fit of TRBJ2-7 to the DNA end suggests the J call may be wrong. Germline V lookup: CDR1 MDHEN, CDR2 SYDVKM. The CDR3 spans 13 residues. CDR3 amino acids: CASNRGVRSEQYF. The CDR3 DNA is TGTGCCAGCAATCGGGGTGTGAGGAGCGAGCAGTACTTC.

The chain is built from TRBV20-1 and TRBJ2-3, with a possible D match to TRBD2 (6 bases). Trimming took off 2 bases at V and 2 bases at J, with 14 bases between the two ends. The germline gives CDR1 DFQATT, CDR2 SNEGSKA (reference sequence). CDR3 size: 15 residues. CDR3 sequence: CSARSLRDFTDTQYF. Here the CDR3 DNA reads TGCAGTGCTAGAAGCCTCCGGGACTTCACAGATACGCAGTATTTT.

The chain uses TRBV4-1 and TRBJ1-2; D is ambiguous. CDR3 length: 13 amino acids. CDR1 is MGHRA and CDR2 is YSYEKL in the germline V gene. V lost 5 bases to trimming and J lost 4 bases, with 11 bases between them. This CDR3 reads CASSAWGFYGYTF. CDR3 sequence (DNA): TGCGCCAGCAGCGCATGGGGATTCTATGGCTACACCTTC.

This clonotype showed up just a few times. V is TRBV6-6 and J is TRBJ1-2, with D hard to call. Germline V lookup: CDR1 MNHNY, CDR2 SVGAGI (reference sequence). This CDR3 has 14 residues. Trimming removed 7 bases from V and 4 bases from J, with 16 bases in between. CDR3 sequence: CASTVAGDGYGYTF. The CDR3, as DNA: TGTGCCAGCACCGTGGCGGGAGACGGCTATGGCTACACCTTC.

The gene calls are TRBV24-1 and TRBJ2-2, with a possible D match to TRBD1 (6 bases). Germline CDR1 is KGHDR and CDR2 is SFDVKD. There are 15 residues in the CDR3. V was trimmed by 5 bases and J by 0 bases, leaving 9 bases between them. The CDR3 sequence is CATSVGTTNTGELFF. In DNA form, the CDR3 reads TGTGCCACCAGTGTTGGGACAACGAACACCGGGGAGCTGTTTTTT.

This chain joins TRBV20-1 and TRBJ2-1; TRBD2 agrees at 8 bases. This CDR3 contains 16 residues. CDR1 is DFQATT, CDR2 SNEGSKA, per germline (reference sequence). Trimming took 3 bases from V and 3 from J; bases not matched to a gene: 10. DNA of the CDR3: TGCAGTGCTAGGAGAGCGCTAGCGGGTAGCTACAATGAGCAGTTCTTC. Translating it yields CSARRALAGSYNEQFF.